This is a list of T cell receptor beta chains from one sample in a study of shared clonotypes between healthy human individuals. Produced via immunoSEQ multiplex PCR; TCRdb's table is partial and in-frame only. The profile shows roughly 1,500,000 clones, approximately 98.5% of them singletons. Sequencing was performed on naive CD4+ T cells sorted from blood. The receptors shown here come from a man younger than 40 in good health. CDR3s include the opening cysteine and the closing phenylalanine or tryptophan. A D gene is named only where the DNA matches it firmly. Clone size is shown for a subset of rows, as once, few, many or a class of expanded clone.

V: TRBV15; J: TRBJ1-4; size: -; D: -; CDR3: CATSRGTNEKLFF; DNA: TGTGCCACCAGCAGGGGAACTAATGAAAAACTGTTTTTT
V: TRBV18; J: TRBJ2-7; size: -; D: -; CDR3: CASSPGRTYYEQYF; DNA: TGTGCCAGCTCACCAGGCAGGACCTACTACGAGCAGTACTTC
V: TRBV28; J: TRBJ2-7; size: -; D: TRBD1; CDR3: CASSPPAGGSYEQYF; DNA: TGTGCCAGCAGCCCCCCGGCAGGGGGCTCCTACGAGCAGTACTTC
V: TRBV7-6; J: TRBJ2-1; size: -; D: TRBD1; CDR3: CASSYQTRHRGLDEQFF; DNA: TGTGCCAGCAGTTACCAAACGAGGCACAGGGGGCTGGATGAGCAGTTCTTC
V: TRBV7-2; J: TRBJ1-2; size: -; D: TRBD1; CDR3: CASSRDRDYGYTF; DNA: TGTGCCAGCAGCCGGGACAGGGACTATGGCTACACCTTC
V: TRBV6-5; J: TRBJ2-3; size: -; D: -; CDR3: CASSYRISGPADTQYF; DNA: TGTGCCAGCAGTTACCGAATTAGCGGTCCCGCAGATACGCAGTATTTT
V: TRBV7-3; J: TRBJ1-2; size: -; D: TRBD1; CDR3: CASSLIGVGTEQNF; DNA: TGTGCCAGCAGCTTAATAGGGGTCGGGACAGAGCAAAACTTC
V: TRBV5-1; J: TRBJ2-2; size: -; D: -; CDR3: CASSLVVDPAGELFF; DNA: TGCGCCAGCAGCTTGGTCGTAGACCCGGCCGGGGAGCTGTTTTTT
V: TRBV9; J: TRBJ2-7; size: -; D: -; CDR3: CASSVREFGEQYF; DNA: TGTGCCAGCAGCGTTCGGGAGTTCGGCGAGCAGTACTTC
V: TRBV5-1; J: TRBJ1-1; size: -; D: -; CDR3: CASSSLLQSDLNTEAFF; DNA: TGCGCCAGCAGCTCCCTACTCCAGAGCGATTTGAACACTGAAGCTTTCTTT
V: TRBV28; J: TRBJ2-3; size: -; D: TRBD2; CDR3: CASRRLAGNTDTQYF; DNA: TGTGCCAGCAGAAGACTAGCGGGAAACACAGATACGCAGTATTTT
V: TRBV11-2; J: TRBJ1-5; size: -; D: -; CDR3: CASSLDLIARGQPQHF; DNA: TGTGCCAGCAGCTTAGATCTAATCGCCCGGGGTCAGCCCCAGCATTTT
V: TRBV6-1; J: TRBJ2-3; size: -; D: -; CDR3: CASSEGGVKTDTQYF; DNA: TGTGCCAGCAGTGAAGGAGGGGTTAAGACAGATACGCAGTATTTT
V: TRBV5-1; J: TRBJ2-3; size: -; D: TRBD2; CDR3: CASSWTGTSGRAADTQYF; DNA: TGCGCCAGCAGCTGGACAGGGACCAGCGGGAGGGCCGCAGATACGCAGTATTTT
V: TRBV5-5; J: TRBJ2-7; size: -; D: -; CDR3: CASSLTGTTYEQYF; DNA: TGTGCCAGCAGCTTGACAGGGACCACCTACGAGCAGTACTTC
V: TRBV18; J: TRBJ2-7; size: -; D: TRBD2; CDR3: CASSPGTSGTYEQYF; DNA: TGTGCCAGCTCACCCGGGACTAGCGGGACCTACGAGCAGTACTTC
V: TRBV27; J: TRBJ2-1; size: -; D: -; CDR3: CASSPPRRDGQFF; DNA: TGTGCCAGCAGCCCCCCCCGACGCGACGGGCAGTTCTTC
V: TRBV27; J: TRBJ2-7; size: -; D: TRBD1; CDR3: CASSFQGQGAEQYF; DNA: TGTGCCAGCAGTTTTCAGGGTCAGGGGGCCGAGCAGTACTTC
V: TRBV10-1; J: TRBJ2-7; size: -; D: -; CDR3: CASSESSQKVYEQYF; DNA: TGCGCCAGCAGTGAGTCTTCTCAAAAGGTCTACGAGCAGTACTTC
V: TRBV28; J: TRBJ2-1; size: -; D: TRBD1; CDR3: CASSPAGTGDNEQFF; DNA: TGTGCCAGCAGCCCTGCCGGGACAGGGGATAATGAGCAGTTCTTC
V: TRBV11-2; J: TRBJ1-1; size: once; D: TRBD1; CDR3: CASSLYRTGNTEAFF; DNA: TGTGCCAGCAGCTTATATAGGACAGGGAACACTGAAGCTTTCTTT
V: TRBV18; J: TRBJ2-1; size: -; D: -; CDR3: CASSPAGGNEQFF; DNA: TGTGCCAGCTCACCCGCCGGGGGCAATGAGCAGTTCTTC
V: TRBV14; J: TRBJ1-1; size: once; D: -; CDR3: CASRSGTEAFF; DNA: TGTGCCAGCAGGTCGGGTACTGAAGCTTTCTTT
V: TRBV29-1; J: TRBJ1-2; size: -; D: TRBD1; CDR3: CSVAENRGLSVYGYTF; DNA: TGCAGCGTCGCGGAAAACAGGGGGCTGTCGGTCTATGGCTACACCTTC
V: TRBV9; J: TRBJ2-1; size: -; D: TRBD2; CDR3: CASSSGLADNEQFF; DNA: TGTGCCAGCAGCTCGGGACTAGCTGACAATGAGCAGTTCTTC
V: TRBV6-4; J: TRBJ1-2; size: -; D: TRBD1; CDR3: CASSGGQAGYTF; DNA: TGTGCCAGCAGTGGCGGACAGGCAGGCTACACCTTC
V: TRBV5-1; J: TRBJ1-2; size: -; D: -; CDR3: CASSLAFGGPLTNYGYTF; DNA: TGCGCCAGCAGCTTGGCCTTCGGGGGGCCCTTGACTAACTATGGCTACACCTTC
V: TRBV15; J: TRBJ2-7; size: -; D: -; CDR3: CATSREFSYEQYF; DNA: TGTGCCACCAGCAGAGAGTTCTCCTACGAGCAGTACTTC
V: TRBV13; J: TRBJ2-7; size: -; D: TRBD1; CDR3: CASSAGTGGWSEQYF; DNA: TGTGCCAGCAGCGCCGGGACAGGGGGTTGGAGCGAGCAGTACTTC
V: TRBV7-9; J: TRBJ1-2; size: few; D: -; CDR3: CASSPWGAEGGYTF; DNA: TGTGCCAGCAGCCCCTGGGGGGCAGAAGGGGGCTACACCTTC
V: TRBV11-2; J: TRBJ2-2; size: -; D: TRBD1; CDR3: CASSSGQGQTGELFF; DNA: TGTGCCAGCAGCTCCGGACAGGGACAAACCGGGGAGCTGTTTTTT
V: TRBV19; J: TRBJ2-1; size: -; D: TRBD1; CDR3: CASRTGGAYNEQFF; DNA: TGTGCCAGTAGAACAGGGGGCGCGTACAATGAGCAGTTCTTC
V: TRBV5-4; J: TRBJ2-3; size: -; D: -; CDR3: CASSTGRDTDTQYF; DNA: TGTGCCAGCAGCACCGGACGTGACACAGATACGCAGTATTTT
V: TRBV11-2; J: TRBJ2-3; size: -; D: -; CDR3: CASSPGQRSTDTQYF; DNA: TGTGCCAGCAGCCCCGGACAACGAAGCACAGATACGCAGTATTTT
V: TRBV29-1; J: TRBJ1-4; size: -; D: -; CDR3: CSVRGLGNEKLFF; DNA: TGCAGCGTCCGGGGGCTTGGTAATGAAAAACTGTTTTTT
V: TRBV28; J: TRBJ2-7; size: -; D: -; CDR3: CASSSPSRYEQYF; DNA: TGTGCCAGCAGTTCCCCCTCTAGGTACGAGCAGTACTTC
V: TRBV28; J: TRBJ1-5; size: -; D: -; CDR3: CASPGNQPQHF; DNA: TGTGCCAGCCCGGGAAATCAGCCCCAGCATTTT
V: TRBV28; J: TRBJ1-2; size: -; D: TRBD1; CDR3: CASSPPQGYGYTF; DNA: TGTGCCAGCAGCCCCCCACAGGGGTATGGCTACACCTTC
V: TRBV7-2; J: TRBJ2-3; size: -; D: TRBD2; CDR3: CASSLRAGGPTDTQYF; DNA: TGTGCCAGCAGTCTAAGGGCGGGAGGCCCCACAGATACGCAGTATTTT
V: TRBV9; J: TRBJ1-3; size: -; D: TRBD1; CDR3: CASSDRGPGNTIYF; DNA: TGTGCCAGCAGCGACAGGGGTCCTGGAAACACCATATATTTT